This TCR beta chain originates from a study of CXCR3-negative and CXCR3-positive naive CD8 T cells (dated by TCRdb to about 2019). Regarding the study in general: Approximately 140 million TRB reads were obtained in total, roughly 1.5 +/- 0.3 million reads per library. The diversity and physicochemical repertoire analyses included approximately ten donors pooled from two independent experiments. For the TRBV-TRBJ cluster analysis, the naive subsets came from 5 donors, while the memory cells came from 3 donors. The research as a whole found: TRB CDR3s from CXCR3-positive naive cells showed higher hydrophobicity (lower Kidera factor 4), lower energy, and higher strength and volume indices than CXCR3-negative naive cells. Freshly isolated PBMCs were used for most assays because CXCR3 expression partially decreased after cryopreservation. Surface CD5, linked to self-reactivity in mice, was comparable between naive subsets; TCR interaction strength was therefore also inferred from TRB CDR3 physicochemical properties. Naive CXCR3-negative and CXCR3-positive cells from the same donor showed similar TRBV-TRBJ usage, whereas memory cells showed distinct patterns. Both naive subsets had comparably high repertoire diversity, while memory CD8+ T cells had much lower repertoire diversity.

The CDR3, cysteine through phenylalanine, is 12 amino acids long. The nucleotide record is missing. Per the germline V gene, SQVTM is the CDR1 and ANQGSEA is the CDR2. Each CD8+ T cell subset was flow-sorted in triplicate, with 300,000 cells per subset placed directly into RLT lysis buffer. To keep memory contaminants out, a stringent definition of naive CD8+ T cells was applied: CD45RO-CCR7+CD27+CD95-. Peripheral blood mononuclear cells were isolated from buffy coats using standard density gradient centrifugation. Naive CXCR3-negative and CXCR3-positive CD8+ T cells were flow-sorted on a FACSAria III. Total RNA was extracted from sorted cells with an RNeasy Mini Kit. Instrument used: NextSeq 550. The Human TCR Profiling Kit (MiLaboratory) was used to prepare UMI-labeled 5' RACE TRB cDNA libraries. The full amount of extracted RNA was used for cDNA synthesis, and the full amount of resulting cDNA was used for PCR amplification. Libraries were prepared in parallel with an identical number of PCR cycles. Per the authors' processing: With a minimum of two reads required per UMI, MIGEC and MiXCR pulled out about 50,000 +/- 10,000 unique UMI-labeled TRB cDNA molecules from each library. An average of roughly 40,000 +/- 10,000 functional in-frame TRB CDR3 nucleotide clonotypes without stop codons was found per library. After downsampling to 5000 UMI-labeled TRB molecules per sample, diversity metrics such as normalized Shannon-Wiener and Chao1 were calculated in VDJtools. VDJtools computed clonotype-size-weighted physicochemical properties of the central five CDR3 residues: interaction energy, strength, volume and Kidera factor 4. TCRdb reprocessed the reads and lists each CDR3 protein sequence as a single entry, with no DNA. These V and J calls originate from TCRdb's pipeline instead of the authors' own analysis. The table held for this sample gives under 50,000 distinct CDR3 sequences. The ten biggest clones cover roughly 2.5% of the sample.

As regards this clonotype: Its binding antigen is unknown.

The sample taken for sequencing was naive CXCR3- CD8+ T cells from blood. Per the publication, the cell subset or site label means: CD45RO-CCR7+CD27+CD95- naive CD8+ T cells lacking CXCR3 (TNR3-). This chain is built from TRBV29-1 and TRBJ2-1. This TCR was recovered from a human donor in good health. Some clones in this sample may be carry-over from other donors' samples. This receptor has the CDR3 CSVSDGNNEQFF.